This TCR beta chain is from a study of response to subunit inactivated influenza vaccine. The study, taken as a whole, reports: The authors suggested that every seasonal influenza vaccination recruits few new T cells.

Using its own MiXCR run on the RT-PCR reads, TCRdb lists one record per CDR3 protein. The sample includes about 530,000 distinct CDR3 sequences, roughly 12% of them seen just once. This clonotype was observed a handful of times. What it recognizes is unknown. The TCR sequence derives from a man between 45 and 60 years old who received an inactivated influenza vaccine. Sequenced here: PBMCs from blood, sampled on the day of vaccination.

The CDR3 protein is CASSRLLAGGADEQFF. The DNA for the CDR3 is TGTGCCAGCAGCCGCCTACTAGCGGGAGGGGCAGATGAGCAGTTCTTC. The gene calls are TRBV6-1 and TRBJ2-1, with 13 bases matching TRBD2. Germline trimming cut 6 bases from V and 8 bases from J; bases unmatched to any gene: 10. The germline V gene has CDR1 MNHNS and CDR2 SASEGT. The CDR3 spans 16 residues.